This T cell receptor beta chain is drawn from a study of molecular identifiers for immune sequencing clone quantification (dated by TCRdb to 2017 to 2018). In terms of the full investigation: For a replicate experiment, RNA from approximately 20,000 or 100,000 naive CD8 T cells was divided into five aliquots, and four of the five aliquots were sequenced. The study was a methods study using CD8 T cells to benchmark molecular-identifier clustering-based TCR repertoire sequencing (MIDCIRS) and TCR RNA copy counting.

V and J are truncated by 2 bases and 0 bases respectively, leaving an intervening sequence of 10 bases. Spanning cysteine to phenylalanine, the CDR3 consists of 15 amino acids. The entry retains the CDR3 DNA only, 45 bases that are in frame from base 1. The germline V gene provides CDR1 SGHTA and CDR2 FQGNSA. The paper as a whole reports these results and caveats: Spiked-in Jurkat TCR RNA equivalent to a single cell was reported to be detectable even among some 910,000 naive CD8 T cells. Identical TCR molecules sharing a barcode could cause highly expanded clone sizes to be underestimated. Naive libraries contained spiked-in Jurkat TCR RNA (roughly ten copies' worth), which is not part of the donor repertoire. Clones above 20 RNA copies held over 98% of molecules in CMV-specific effector cells but under 1% in naive cells. When barcode sub-clustering was not used, chimeric consensus sequences inflated TCR diversity, with chimeras reaching as high as 47%. Modeling gave about three recovered TCR RNA copies per cell versus about 10 by digital PCR, implying around 30% capture efficiency.

Libraries of naive CD8 T cells were built from anywhere between roughly 17,000 and 1,000,000 sorted cells, with 10%, 30% or 50% of the purified RNA used. Naive CD8 T cells were FACS-sorted as CD8+CD4-CCR7+CD45RA+ on a BD FACSAria II into RLT Plus buffer. To test detection sensitivity, Jurkat RNA equal to over nine TCR copies was added to samples of about 18,000-1,100,000 naive CD8 T cells. Enrichment of CD8 T cells was performed with RosetteSep CD8+ T Cell Enrichment Cocktail and Ficoll-Paque, after which ACK red cell lysis was carried out. The method behind the library was PCR. Instrument used: NextSeq 500. Bulk TCR libraries were prepared as previously described, using TCR primers listed in Table S5. Total RNA was purified with the Qiagen AllPrep DNA/RNA kit. Before analysis, reads from multiple sequencing runs of one library were combined. The paper's data handling went like this. Reads were retained only if an exact TCR constant sequence was present, and the retained reads were trimmed to 150 nt and grouped according to their 12-nt molecular barcodes. Reads inside each barcode group were sub-clustered using a 15% Levenshtein threshold, and a quality-weighted consensus sequence was constructed for each RNA molecule. Non-functional sequences were discarded, and so were lower-count sequences lying one edit away from another sequence. Based on fitting two negative binomial distributions, any barcode sub-cluster with under 20% of the maximum read count was discarded. Through fastp at Q25 and MiXCR, TCRdb rebuilt clones from the public reads, retaining in-frame beta chains. CDR3 protein sequences are deduplicated, and each keeps its most common genes and DNA. Here the V and J calls rest on TCRdb's processing, not on the authors' analysis. The sample includes around 470,000 distinct CDR3 sequences, with around 23% observed a single time. Together, the top ten hold under 0.85% of the sample.

At least ten counts were recorded for this clonotype. This receptor's antigen is unknown. The input lacks base qualities; no much larger clone sits a single base away. Sequenced sample: naive CD8+ T cells from blood, with Jurkat cell RNA spiked in. Read against the paper, the sample's cell subset or site label means: FACS-sorted CD8+CD4-CCR7+CD45RA+ naive T cells. The TCR comes from a human donor in good health. Some libraries in this study had Jurkat cell RNA spiked in. This receptor chain uses TRBV7-2 and TRBJ2-5; TRBD2 could be the D gene, as 5 bases match. The nucleotide sequence is TGTGCCAGCAGCTTATACGCAGCGGACCAAGAGACCCAGTACTTC. Its amino acids are CASSLYAADQETQYF.